The 28 T cell receptor beta chains reported below all come from one sample, sequenced in a study of early T cells in non-severe SARS-CoV-2 infection. TCRdb used MiXCR to reprocess the 5' RACE reads, holding one entry per CDR3 protein. The data contain 50,000 or so distinct CDR3 sequences, just over 8% of them seen just once; the ten biggest clones take up about a tenth. The sequenced sample consisted of whole blood. The receptors stem from an adult who was a healthcare worker with PCR-confirmed SARS-CoV-2 infection or an uninfected control (not recorded which).

This clonotype was seen ten or more times. The DNA for the CDR3 is TGTGCCAGCAGGGAGCCCTGGACTTACAATGAGCAGTTCTTC. Protein: CASREPWTYNEQFF. V gene TRBV7-2 combines with J gene TRBJ2-1, with TRBD2 as a possible D gene (5 bases). In germline, CDR1 is SGHTA, CDR2 FQGNSA. The V end was cut by 6 bases, the J end by 4 bases, with 13 bases between. The CDR3 has 14 residues. Full variable domain (outside the CDR3, taken from reference TRBV7-2 and TRBJ2-1): GAGVSQSPSNKVTEKGKDVELRCDPISGHTALYWYRQSLGQGLEFLIYFQGNSAPDKSGLPSDRFSAERTGGSVSTLTIQRTQQEDSAVYLCASREPWTYNEQFFGPGTRLTVL.

At least ten counts were recorded for this clonotype. The rearrangement links TRBV2 to TRBJ2-1; the D gene could be TRBD1 or TRBD2 (5 bases each). The CDR3 totals 12 residues. Germline lookup yields CDR1 SNHLY and CDR2 FYNNEI. V was shortened by 6 bases and J by 9 bases, with 12 bases between the two germline ends. DNA of the CDR3: TGTGCCAGCAGGGTACTAGGGACTGAGCAGTTCTTC. Protein sequence: CASRVLGTEQFF. Combining the CDR3 with reference TRBV2 and TRBJ2-1 gives the whole variable domain EPEVTQTPSHQVTQMGQEVILRCVPISNHLYFYWYRQILGQKVEFLVSFYNNEISEKSEIFDDQFSVERPDGSNFTLKIRSTKLEDSAMYFCASRVLGTEQFFGPGTRLTVL.

The sample holds many counts of this clonotype. The chain has TRBV2 and TRBJ2-7, with D possibly matching TRBD1 (5 bases). The CDR3 extends over 15 amino acids. CDR1 is SNHLY and CDR2 is FYNNEI in the germline V gene. V was cut by 8 bases and J by 1 base, with 18 bases left in between. The CDR3 DNA sequence: TGTGCCAGCTATAAGGTTGCCAGGGCGTCCTACGAGCAGTACTTC. Protein: CASYKVARASYEQYF. Full variable domain (rest looked up from reference TRBV2 and TRBJ2-7): EPEVTQTPSHQVTQMGQEVILRCVPISNHLYFYWYRQILGQKVEFLVSFYNNEISEKSEIFDDQFSVERPDGSNFTLKIRSTKLEDSAMYFCASYKVARASYEQYFGPGTRLTVT.

This chain uses TRBV28 with TRBJ1-2, with TRBD1 as a possible D gene (5 bases). The germline V gene encodes CDR1 MDHEN and CDR2 SYDVKM. The CDR3 is made up of 15 amino acids. V was shortened by 6 bases and J by 4 bases, with 18 bases between the two germline ends. The CDR3 here is CASRRISRGFYGYTF. The CDR3 DNA reads TGTGCCAGCAGACGAATAAGCCGGGGCTTCTATGGCTACACCTTC.

The V call is TRBV27, the J call TRBJ2-5, with 7 nucleotides matching TRBD2. With 5 bases clipped from V and 4 bases from J, the junction kept 13 bases outside the gene matches. This CDR3 region has 16 residues. CDR1 is MNHEY and CDR2 is SMNVEV in the germline V gene (reference sequence). The DNA for the CDR3 is TGTGCCAGCAGTCCTTCTCGACTAGCTTCAGGAGAGACCCAGTACTTC. Its protein is CASSPSRLASGETQYF.

This clonotype was seen a few times. V is TRBV4-1 and J is TRBJ1-5; D not resolved. V dropped 1 base and J dropped 5 bases, with 9 bases sitting between them. CDR3 length equals 14 residues. In germline, CDR1 is MGHRA, CDR2 YSYEKL. The CDR3 sequence is CASSQAKGDQPQHF. DNA for the CDR3: TGCGCCAGCAGCCAAGCGAAGGGAGATCAGCCCCAGCATTTT.

By share, this clonotype ranks as medium-sized. The DNA for the CDR3 is TGCGCCAGCAGCCGGACTAGCGGGAACACCGGGGAGCTGTTTTTT. This gives the protein CASSRTSGNTGELFF. The chain has TRBV4-3 and TRBJ2-2, with 10 bases matching TRBD2. The germline CDR1 and CDR2 sequences are LGHNA and YSLEER. Unmatched junction bases numbered 0, after V lost 4 bases and J lost 1 base. The CDR3 runs 15 residues.

This chain links TRBV11-2 with TRBJ2-7, with 7 bases that match TRBD1. The length of the CDR3 is 13 residues. V lost 5 bases and J lost 3; bases outside the gene matches: 4. CDR1 SGHAT and CDR2 FQNNGV come from the germline V gene. For the CDR3, the DNA is TGTGCCAGCAGCAGGGGACAGCTCTACGAGCAGTACTTC. Residues: CASSRGQLYEQYF.

This clonotype has a handful of counts. The chain recombines TRBV19 with TRBJ2-7; D possibly matches TRBD1 or TRBD2 (5 bases each). From germline, CDR1 is LNHDA and CDR2 SQIVND (reference sequence). With 5 bases removed from V and 1 base from J, the gap between germline ends came to 9 bases. CDR3 length: 13 residues. CDR3 protein: CASSYGTSYEQYF. In DNA form, the CDR3 reads TGTGCCAGTAGTTACGGGACGTCCTACGAGCAGTACTTC.

This clonotype has more than one count but fewer than ten. This sequence joins TRBV18 and TRBJ2-3, with 12 bases that match TRBD2. The CDR3 contains 17 residues. The trim removed 4 bases at V and 5 bases at J, leaving 10 bases unmatched. From germline, CDR1 is KGHSH and CDR2 LQKENI. CDR3: CASSLRLAGGPGDTQYF. As DNA, the CDR3 is TGTGCCAGCTCACTTCGCCTAGCGGGAGGGCCTGGAGATACGCAGTATTTT.

This clonotype was seen at least ten times. The chain is built from TRBV6-1 and TRBJ2-7, with 12 positions matching TRBD1. Trimming removed 6 bases from V and 7 bases from J; junction bases left unmatched: 10. This CDR3 is built from 15 residues. Germline-derived CDR1 and CDR2 are MNHNS and SASEGT. The DNA of the CDR3 is TGTGCCAGCAGACTGACGGGACAGGGGGCGCGTGAGCAGTACTTC. Its translation: CASRLTGQGAREQYF.

The V call is TRBV20-1, the J call TRBJ2-1; 9 nucleotides line up with TRBD2. J lost 7 bases, V lost 5 bases, and 12 bases had no gene match. The CDR3 runs 15 residues. Germline CDR1 and CDR2: DFQATT and SNEGSKA (reference sequence). CDR3 loop: CSAVKPGLAENEQFF. CDR3 nucleotide sequence: TGCAGTGCTGTCAAACCGGGACTAGCAGAGAATGAGCAGTTCTTC.

Only a few counts were recorded for this clonotype. The CDR3 DNA is TGCGCCAGCAGCCAAGTCCCCGGAAACTATGGCTACACCTTC. Translated, it gives CASSQVPGNYGYTF. The chain couples TRBV4-1 to TRBJ1-2, with D uncertain. Germline CDR1 and CDR2: MGHRA and YSYEKL. V was pared by 1 base and J by 2 bases, with 8 bases between. The CDR3 extends over 14 amino acids.

On this clonotype: Germline is not matched at one junction end, which may reflect a read error. V gene TRBV7-7 combines with J gene TRBJ2-1; 9 bases agree with TRBD1. CDR1 SSHAT and CDR2 FNYEAQ come from the germline V gene (reference sequence). The CDR3 length is 13 residues. The CDR3 coding sequence is TGTGCTAGCAGCACGGGACAGGGCAATGAGCAGTTCTTC. Translating it yields CASSTGQGNEQFF.

This chain uses TRBV20-1 with TRBJ1-1; perhaps TRBD1 as D (6 bases). This CDR3 has 12 amino acids. In germline, CDR1 is DFQATT, CDR2 SNEGSKA (reference sequence). The V gene lost 3 bases and the J gene lost 1 base, with 6 bases spanning the gap. The CDR3 nucleotides read TGCAGTGCTAGCAGGGGGAACACTGAAGCTTTCTTT. Translation: CSASRGNTEAFF.

The rearrangement links TRBV5-1 to TRBJ1-6; D call uncertain. The CDR3 is 14 amino acids. Germline loops: CDR1 SGHRS, CDR2 YFSETQ. The V and J ends lost 0 bases and 6 bases respectively, with 7 bases between them. CDR3 coding DNA: TGCGCCAGCAGCTTGGGTGTAGTTAATTCACCCCTCCACTTT. It is translated as CASSLGVVNSPLHF.

There are many counts of this clonotype. The chain is built from TRBV7-2 and TRBJ2-1, with 7 bases lining up with TRBD1. The length of the CDR3 is 16 residues. J was trimmed by 2 bases and V by 5 bases; bases with no gene match: 9. Germline CDR1 is SGHTA and CDR2 is FQGNSA. The CDR3 DNA reads TGTGCCAGCAGCCTCCGTGGGACAGTTACCTACAATGAGCAGTTCTTC. This codes for CASSLRGTVTYNEQFF.

The gene calls are TRBV20-1 and TRBJ2-5; D remains unclear. CDR3 length: 15 residues. CDR1 is DFQATT and CDR2 is SNEGSKA in the germline V gene (reference sequence). Trimming removed 4 bases from V and 6 bases from J, with 21 bases in between. The CDR3 loop reads CSAKPLGSGWKTQYF. The CDR3 DNA follows: TGCAGTGCTAAGCCCCTCGGATCGGGCTGGAAGACCCAGTACTTC.

This rearrangement joins TRBV19 to TRBJ2-1; 9 positions match TRBD2. CDR1 and CDR2 (germline): LNHDA, SQIVND (reference sequence). V trimming: 3 bases; J trimming: 7 bases; junction bases outside the gene matches: 4. The CDR3 runs 14 residues. CDR3 loop: CASSISSGTNEQFF. The CDR3 DNA follows: TGTGCCAGTAGTATCTCTAGCGGGACTAATGAGCAGTTCTTC.

The CDR3 here is CASSLRLAAPSSTDTQYF. The CDR3 region has the DNA TGTGCCAGCAGCCTCCGACTAGCGGCCCCCTCTAGCACAGATACGCAGTATTTT. The chain couples TRBV3-1 to TRBJ2-3, with 9 bases identical to TRBD2. The CDR3 totals 18 residues. Germline assignment: CDR1 LGHDT and CDR2 YNNKEL (reference sequence). V shed 4 bases, J shed 0 bases, and the junction held 11 bases outside the gene matches.

There are a few counts of this clonotype. This chain connects TRBV20-1 to TRBJ2-2, with 8 bases fitting TRBD2. The CDR3 runs to 14 residues. Looked up from germline, CDR1 is DFQATT and CDR2 is SNEGSKA (reference sequence). The V and J ends lost 3 bases and 7 bases, in that order; junction bases with no gene match: 7. CDR3 DNA: TGCAGTGCTAGTTCCCTAGCGGGTATCGGGGAGCTGTTTTTT. Residues: CSASSLAGIGELFF.

This clonotype was observed at least ten times. The chain uses TRBV9 and TRBJ1-6, with D unclear. Per germline, CDR1 SGDLS and CDR2 YYNGEE. CDR3 length: 15 amino acids. Trimming removed 0 bases from V and 5 bases from J, with 9 bases in between. The CDR3 sequence: CASSVAVEDNSPLHF. The DNA for the CDR3 is TGTGCCAGCAGCGTAGCTGTGGAGGATAATTCACCCCTCCACTTT.

The chain recombines TRBV11-3 with TRBJ2-7, with TRBD1 as a possible D gene (6 bases). The CDR3 is 16 amino acids. Trimming shortened V by 4 bases and J by 7 bases, and 23 bases separated the two germline ends. Per the germline V gene, CDR1 is SGHNT and CDR2 is YENEEA. This CDR3 reads CASSSRGGPSRSEQYF. The CDR3 DNA is TGTGCCAGCAGCTCCAGAGGGGGACCCTCGAGGTCGGAGCAGTACTTC.

A few counts support this clonotype. The V gene is TRBV19, the J gene TRBJ2-3, with 10 nucleotides matching TRBD2. With V trimmed by 5 bases and J by 3 bases, 2 bases remained unmatched. The length of the CDR3 is 14 residues. From germline, CDR1 is LNHDA and CDR2 SQIVND (reference sequence). CDR3 in amino acids: CASSPSGRTDTQYF. In DNA form, the CDR3 reads TGTGCCAGTAGTCCTAGCGGGAGAACAGATACGCAGTATTTT. The variable domain in full, completed from reference TRBV19 and TRBJ2-3, reads DGGITQSPKYLFRKEGQNVTLSCEQNLNHDAMYWYRQDPGQGLRLIYYSQIVNDFQKGDIAEGYSVSREKKESFPLTVTSAQKNPTAFYLCASSPSGRTDTQYFGPGTRLTVL.

This rearrangement joins TRBV6-1 to TRBJ1-4; 8 bases match TRBD1. J lost 6 bases, V lost 1 base, and 1 base had no gene match. This CDR3 has 14 residues. Per germline, CDR1 MNHNS and CDR2 SASEGT. As DNA, the CDR3 is TGTGCCAGCAGTGAAGAGACAGGGGATGAAAAACTGTTTTTT. It encodes CASSEETGDEKLFF.

This clonotype was detected ten times or more. The V gene is TRBV29-1, the J gene TRBJ2-7; D is tentatively TRBD1 or TRBD2 (6 bases each). This CDR3 has 11 amino acids. V shed 4 bases and J shed 4 bases, with 8 bases lying between them. From germline, CDR1 is SQVTM and CDR2 ANQGSEA. The CDR3 bases are TGCAGCGTTGGAGGGGGGTACGAGCAGTACTTC. Protein product: CSVGGGYEQYF.

The gene calls are TRBV4-1 and TRBJ2-3; 13 bases align to TRBD2. The V gene end was trimmed by 1 base and the J gene end by 8 bases; junction bases not matched to a gene: 3. The CDR3 contains 15 residues. Germline CDR1 MGHRA, CDR2 YSYEKL. CDR3 sequence (DNA): TGCGCCAGCAGCCAAGGGACTAGCGGGAGTGGTACGCAGTATTTT. The encoded protein is CASSQGTSGSGTQYF.

In this sample, this clonotype turned up many times. The rearrangement uses TRBV27 and TRBJ2-7; 8 bases align to TRBD2. Looked up from germline, CDR1 is MNHEY and CDR2 is SMNVEV (reference sequence). The junction had 10 bases not matched to a gene; V was cut back by 5 bases and J by 7 bases. The CDR3 loop spans 14 amino acids. CDR3 loop: CASSLAGTSLEQYF. As DNA, the CDR3 is TGTGCCAGCAGTCTAGCCGGGACTAGTCTTGAGCAGTACTTC.